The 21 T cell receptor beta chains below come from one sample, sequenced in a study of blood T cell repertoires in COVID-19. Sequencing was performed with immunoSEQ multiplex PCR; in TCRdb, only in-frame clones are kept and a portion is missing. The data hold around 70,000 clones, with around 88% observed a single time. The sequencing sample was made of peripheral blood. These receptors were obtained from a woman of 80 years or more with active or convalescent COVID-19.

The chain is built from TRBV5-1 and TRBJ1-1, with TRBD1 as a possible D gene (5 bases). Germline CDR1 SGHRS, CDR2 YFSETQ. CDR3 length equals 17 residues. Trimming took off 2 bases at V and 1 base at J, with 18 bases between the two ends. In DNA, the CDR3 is TGCGCCAGCAGCTTTGAAGGACACTCTACTTCGAACACTGAAGCTTTCTTT. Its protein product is CASSFEGHSTSNTEAFF.

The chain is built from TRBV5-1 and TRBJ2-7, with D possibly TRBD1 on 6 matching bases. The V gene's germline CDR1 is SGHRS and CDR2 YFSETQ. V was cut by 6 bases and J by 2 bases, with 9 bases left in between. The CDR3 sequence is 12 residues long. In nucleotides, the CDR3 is TGCGCCAGCAAGGGGGAGACCTACGAGCAGTACTTC. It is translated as CASKGETYEQYF.

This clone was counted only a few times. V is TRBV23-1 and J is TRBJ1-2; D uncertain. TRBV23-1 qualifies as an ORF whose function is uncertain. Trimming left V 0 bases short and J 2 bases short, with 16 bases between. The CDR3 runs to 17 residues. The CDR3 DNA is TGCGCCAGCAGTCAATCGACGGCAGCGAAGAGGAACTATGGCTACACCTTC. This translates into CASSQSTAAKRNYGYTF.

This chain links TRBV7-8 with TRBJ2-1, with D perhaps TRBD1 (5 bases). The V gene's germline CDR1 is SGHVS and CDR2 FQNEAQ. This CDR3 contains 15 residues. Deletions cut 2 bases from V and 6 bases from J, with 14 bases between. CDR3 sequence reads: CASSLRNGRGNEQFF. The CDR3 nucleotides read TGTGCCAGCAGCTTACGAAATGGTAGGGGCAATGAGCAGTTCTTC.

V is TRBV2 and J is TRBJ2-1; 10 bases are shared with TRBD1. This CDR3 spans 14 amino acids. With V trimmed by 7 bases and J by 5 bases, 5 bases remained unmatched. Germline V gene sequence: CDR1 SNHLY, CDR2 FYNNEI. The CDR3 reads CASIRTGGHNEQFF. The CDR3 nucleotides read TGTGCCAGCATTCGGACAGGGGGGCACAATGAGCAGTTCTTC.

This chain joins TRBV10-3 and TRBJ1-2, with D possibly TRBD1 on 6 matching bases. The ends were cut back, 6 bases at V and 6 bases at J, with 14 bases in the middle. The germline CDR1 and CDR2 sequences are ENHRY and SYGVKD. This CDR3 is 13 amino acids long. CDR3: CAISSGQRDGYTF. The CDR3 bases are TGTGCCATCAGCTCGGGACAAAGGGATGGCTACACCTTC.

The CDR3 here is CASSFGQNYGYTF. The CDR3 nucleotides read TGTGCCAGCAGTTTCGGACAGAACTATGGCTACACCTTC. The V call is TRBV12-3 or TRBV12-4, the J call TRBJ1-2; possibly TRBD1 for D (6 bases). V shed 3 bases and J shed 2 bases, with 7 bases lying between them. There are 13 residues in the CDR3.

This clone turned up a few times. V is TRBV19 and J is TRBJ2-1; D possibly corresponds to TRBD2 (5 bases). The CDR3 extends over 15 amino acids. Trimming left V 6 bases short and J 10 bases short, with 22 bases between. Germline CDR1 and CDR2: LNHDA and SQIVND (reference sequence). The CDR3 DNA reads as TGTGCCAGTAGCCAACATCGGACTTACCTATGGGAGCAGTTCTTC. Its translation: CASSQHRTYLWEQFF.

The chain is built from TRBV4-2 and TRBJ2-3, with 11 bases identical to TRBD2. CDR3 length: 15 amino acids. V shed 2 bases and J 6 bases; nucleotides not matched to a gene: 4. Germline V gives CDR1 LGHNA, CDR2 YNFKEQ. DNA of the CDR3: TGTGCCAGCAGCCAACTAGCGGGGGGTGTGGATACGCAGTATTTT. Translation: CASSQLAGGVDTQYF.

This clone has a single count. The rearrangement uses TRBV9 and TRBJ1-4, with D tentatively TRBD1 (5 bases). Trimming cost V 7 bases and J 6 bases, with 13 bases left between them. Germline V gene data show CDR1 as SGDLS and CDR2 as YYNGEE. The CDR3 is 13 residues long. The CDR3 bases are TGTGCCAGCCGGGGGTACGGGGATGAAAAACTGTTTTTT. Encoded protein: CASRGYGDEKLFF.

CDR3 sequence: CATSAVGQGAKGYGYTF. The CDR3 coding sequence is TGTGCCACCAGTGCCGTCGGGCAGGGGGCGAAGGGTTATGGCTACACCTTC. This rearrangement joins TRBV24-1 to TRBJ1-2; 8 bases are shared with TRBD1. This CDR3 spans 17 amino acids. The germline CDR1 and CDR2 sequences are KGHDR and SFDVKD. V shed 5 bases and J 5 bases; nucleotides not matched to a gene: 15.

The CDR3 DNA is TGTGCCATCAGGGAGGGCCTAGCGGGAAGGAATGAGCAGTTCTTC. Residues: CAIREGLAGRNEQFF. J is TRBJ2-1 and V is TRBV10-3, with 9 bases lining up with TRBD2. J lost 7 bases, V lost 6 bases, and 10 bases had no gene match. CDR3 size: 15 residues. Germline CDR1 and CDR2: ENHRY and SYGVKD.

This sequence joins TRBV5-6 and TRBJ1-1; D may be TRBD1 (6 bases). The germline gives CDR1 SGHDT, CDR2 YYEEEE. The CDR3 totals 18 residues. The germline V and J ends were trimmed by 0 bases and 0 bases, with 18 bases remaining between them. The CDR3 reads CASSLGLGARPVNTEAFF. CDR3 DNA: TGTGCCAGCAGCTTGGGGCTGGGGGCGAGACCCGTGAACACTGAAGCTTTCTTT.

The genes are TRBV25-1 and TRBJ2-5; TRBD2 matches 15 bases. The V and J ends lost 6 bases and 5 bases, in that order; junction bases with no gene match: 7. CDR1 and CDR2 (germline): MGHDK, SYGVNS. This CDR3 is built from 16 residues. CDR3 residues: CASSPRTSGRGETQYF. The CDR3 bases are TGTGCCAGCAGCCCAAGGACTAGCGGGAGGGGGGAGACCCAGTACTTC.

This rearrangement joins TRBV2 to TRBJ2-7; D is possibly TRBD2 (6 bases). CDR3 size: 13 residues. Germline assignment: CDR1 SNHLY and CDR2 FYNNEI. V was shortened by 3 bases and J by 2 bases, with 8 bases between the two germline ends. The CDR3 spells CASSEGGAYEQYF. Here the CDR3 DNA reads TGTGCCAGCAGTGAGGGGGGAGCCTACGAGCAGTACTTC.

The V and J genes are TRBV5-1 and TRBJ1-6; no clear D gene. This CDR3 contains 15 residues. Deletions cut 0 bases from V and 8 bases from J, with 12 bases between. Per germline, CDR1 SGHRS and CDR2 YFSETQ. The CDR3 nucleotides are TGCGCCAGCAGCTTGGCCCCGGGAGAGGATTCACCCCTCCACTTT. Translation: CASSLAPGEDSPLHF.

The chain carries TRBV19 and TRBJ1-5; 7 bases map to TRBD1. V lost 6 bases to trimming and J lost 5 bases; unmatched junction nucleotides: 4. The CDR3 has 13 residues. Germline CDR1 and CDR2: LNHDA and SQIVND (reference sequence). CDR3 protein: CASSRDSYQPQHF. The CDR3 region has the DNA TGTGCCAGTAGCCGGGACAGCTATCAGCCCCAGCATTTT.

This CDR3 is CASSPLYIQYF. In DNA form, the CDR3 reads TGCGCCAGCAGTCCGTTGTACATTCAGTACTTC. The rearrangement links TRBV23-1 to TRBJ2-4; D is unclear. Being an ORF, TRBV23-1 has a function that is uncertain. The CDR3 runs to 11 residues. Between the trimmed V and J ends, which lost 4 bases and 8 bases, there was a span of 6 bases.

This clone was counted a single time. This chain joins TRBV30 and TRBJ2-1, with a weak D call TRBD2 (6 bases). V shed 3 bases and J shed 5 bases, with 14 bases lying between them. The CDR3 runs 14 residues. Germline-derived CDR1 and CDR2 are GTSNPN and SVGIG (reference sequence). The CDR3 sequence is CAWREPGLNNEQFF. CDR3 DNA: TGTGCCTGGAGGGAGCCGGGACTCAACAATGAGCAGTTCTTC.

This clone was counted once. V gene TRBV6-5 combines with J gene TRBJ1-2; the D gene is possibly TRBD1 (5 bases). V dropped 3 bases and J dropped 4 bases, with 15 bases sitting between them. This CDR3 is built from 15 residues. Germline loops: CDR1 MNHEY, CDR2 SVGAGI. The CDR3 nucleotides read TGTGCCAGCAGTTATTCAAACAGGCCCGTCTATGGCTACACCTTC. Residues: CASSYSNRPVYGYTF.

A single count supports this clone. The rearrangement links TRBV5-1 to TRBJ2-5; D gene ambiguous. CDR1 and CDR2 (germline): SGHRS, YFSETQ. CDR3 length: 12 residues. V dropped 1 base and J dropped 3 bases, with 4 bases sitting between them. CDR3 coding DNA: TGCGCCAGCAGCTTGTCCGAAGAGACCCAGTACTTC. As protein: CASSLSEETQYF.